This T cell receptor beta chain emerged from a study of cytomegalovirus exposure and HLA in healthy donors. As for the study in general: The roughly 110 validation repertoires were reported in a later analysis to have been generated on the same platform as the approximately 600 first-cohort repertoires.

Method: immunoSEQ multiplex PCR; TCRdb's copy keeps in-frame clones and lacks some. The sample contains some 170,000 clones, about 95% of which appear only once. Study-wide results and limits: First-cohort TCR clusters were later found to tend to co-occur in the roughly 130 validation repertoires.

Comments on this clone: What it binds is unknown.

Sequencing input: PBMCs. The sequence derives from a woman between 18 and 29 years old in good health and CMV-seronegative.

The CDR3 protein is CSARPGQGGTGELFF. In DNA, the CDR3 is TGCAGCGCCCGACCCGGACAGGGAGGCACCGGGGAGCTGTTTTTT. V gene TRBV29-1 combines with J gene TRBJ2-2; 8 bases line up with TRBD1. Germline V gives CDR1 SQVTM, CDR2 ANQGSEA. V lost 7 bases and J lost 4; bases outside the gene matches: 11. This CDR3 has 15 amino acids.